Each of the 12 T cell receptor beta chains below was sequenced from the same sample in a study of OX40 agonist ivuxolimab in advanced cancers. This table comes from immunoSEQ multiplex PCR, and its TCRdb copy is limited to in-frame clones, with some not included. The repertoire holds approximately 22,000 clones, with 83% as singletons. Specimen: CD4+ or CD8+ T cells sorted from blood, collected in a trial of the OX40 agonist ivuxolimab. Source of these receptors: an adult with an advanced solid tumor such as melanoma, head and neck, liver or kidney cancer.

The table lists this clone with a count of one. The chain joins TRBV5-5 to TRBJ2-7; D unresolved. The CDR3 runs 14 residues. Trimming removed 0 bases at V and 0 bases at J, with 7 bases between. The germline gives CDR1 SGHKS, CDR2 YYEKEE (reference sequence). DNA of the CDR3: TGTGCCAGCAGCTTGGCCTTCTCCTCCTACGAGCAGTACTTC. Translation gives CASSLAFSSYEQYF.

V gene TRBV28 combines with J gene TRBJ2-3, with D maybe TRBD1 (6 bases). CDR1 is MDHEN, CDR2 SYDVKM, per germline. The CDR3 covers 19 residues. Deletions cut 7 bases from V and 0 bases from J, with 26 bases between. CDR3 DNA: TGTGCCAGCAACACAATATTGTTAGTAGGGGGAGCTAGCACAGATACGCAGTATTTT. It is translated as CASNTILLVGGASTDTQYF.

This chain uses TRBV5-1 with TRBJ1-1; TRBD1 might be the D (5 bases). Germline V gene lookup returns CDR1 SGHRS and CDR2 YFSETQ. This CDR3 has 14 residues. V lost 2 bases to trimming and J lost 2 bases, with 10 bases between them. The CDR3 sequence: CASSFEGLNTEAFF. Written as DNA, the CDR3 is TGCGCCAGCAGCTTCGAGGGGCTCAACACTGAAGCTTTCTTT. The full variable domain, with the rest looked up from reference TRBV5-1 and TRBJ1-1, is KAGVTQTPRYLIKTRGQQVTLSCSPISGHRSVSWYQQTPGQGLQFLFEYFSETQRNKGNFPGRFSGRQFSNSRSEMNVSTLELGDSALYLCASSFEGLNTEAFFGQGTRLTVV.

The genes are TRBV4-1 and TRBJ1-5; D remains ambiguous. Germline V gene sequence: CDR1 MGHRA, CDR2 YSYEKL. V lost 1 base and J lost 5, with 3 bases in between. This CDR3 has 12 residues. This CDR3 is CASSQGDQPQHF. The CDR3 nucleotides read TGCGCCAGCAGCCAAGGTGATCAGCCCCAGCATTTT.

This sequence joins TRBV10-3 and TRBJ1-2, with D tentatively TRBD1 (6 bases). Per the germline V gene, CDR1 is ENHRY and CDR2 is SYGVKD. The V gene lost 10 bases and the J gene lost 6 bases, with 6 bases spanning the gap. This CDR3 has 9 residues. The CDR3 region is CATGDGYTF. DNA for the CDR3: TGTGCCACAGGGGATGGCTACACCTTC.

This clone was counted a few times. The chain is built from TRBV5-4 and TRBJ1-5; D gene unclear. The ends were cut back, 1 base at V and 2 bases at J, with 10 bases in the middle. This CDR3 region has 15 residues. Germline V gene sequence: CDR1 SGHNT, CDR2 YYREEE (reference sequence). The CDR3 spells CASSLYPGGNQPQHF. The CDR3 DNA follows: TGTGCCAGCAGCTTGTATCCCGGGGGCAATCAGCCCCAGCATTTT.

This chain links TRBV28 with TRBJ1-4; D not certain. The germline V and J ends were trimmed by 7 bases and 2 bases, with 14 bases remaining between them. The CDR3 runs to 15 residues. The germline gives CDR1 MDHEN, CDR2 SYDVKM. The chain's CDR3 is CASTPRRLTNEKLFF. In DNA, the CDR3 is TGTGCCAGCACCCCTCGGCGGCTGACTAATGAAAAACTGTTTTTT.

V is TRBV28 and J is TRBJ1-4, with 10 bases fitting TRBD1. Germline CDR1 and CDR2: MDHEN and SYDVKM. V lost 7 bases, J lost 6 bases, and 11 bases stayed unmatched. The CDR3 has 16 amino acids. This chain's CDR3 is CASKRDRGIGDEKLFF. The CDR3 coding sequence is TGTGCCAGCAAACGGGACAGGGGAATCGGGGATGAAAAACTGTTTTTT. The full variable domain, rest sourced from reference TRBV28 and TRBJ1-4, is DVKVTQSSRYLVKRTGEKVFLECVQDMDHENMFWYRQDPGLGLRLIYFSYDVKMKEKGDIPEGYSVSREKKERFSLILESASTNQTSMYLCASKRDRGIGDEKLFFGSGTQLSVL.

The chain links TRBV10-2 to TRBJ1-5; D possibly corresponds to TRBD1 (5 bases). V lost 0 bases and J 3 bases, leaving 15 bases between the germline ends. CDR1 is WSHSY and CDR2 is SAAADI in the germline V gene. The CDR3 has 17 residues. CDR3: CASSESLQAPDNQPQHF. The CDR3 nucleotides are TGCGCCAGCAGTGAGTCATTACAGGCCCCAGACAATCAGCCCCAGCATTTT.

V and J are TRBV19 and TRBJ1-5; D is unclear. The CDR3 is 13 amino acids. Trimming removed 5 bases at V and 5 bases at J, with 10 bases between. CDR1 is LNHDA and CDR2 is SQIVND in the germline V gene (reference sequence). The CDR3 DNA sequence: TGTGCCAGTAGTTCTCAAGTGGATCAGCCCCAGCATTTT. The encoded protein is CASSSQVDQPQHF. The variable domain in full, with the rest retrieved from reference TRBV19 and TRBJ1-5, is DGGITQSPKYLFRKEGQNVTLSCEQNLNHDAMYWYRQDPGQGLRLIYYSQIVNDFQKGDIAEGYSVSREKKESFPLTVTSAQKNPTAFYLCASSSQVDQPQHFGDGTRLSIL.

In its sample, this clone was seen a few times. The rearrangement joins TRBV21-1 to TRBJ2-1; the listed D gene, TRBD1, was not tested against the DNA. TRBV21-1 is a pseudogene segment. This CDR3 spans 17 amino acids. As DNA, the CDR3 is TGTGCCAGCCGCAACTCCGGGACAGGGGGGTGCGTTGGTGAGCAGTTCTTC. This sequence encodes CASRNSGTGGCVGEQFF.

This chain joins TRBV7-3 and TRBJ2-7; TRBD1 might be the D (6 bases). Trimming took 1 base from V and 7 from J, leaving 11 bases between them. The CDR3 consists of 13 residues. Looked up from germline, CDR1 is SGHTA and CDR2 is FQGTGA. The CDR3 region has the DNA TGTGCCAGCAGCTTAATGCAGGGGTCAGAGCAGTACTTC. As protein: CASSLMQGSEQYF.